This is a list of T cell receptor beta chains from one sample in a study. TCRdb independently ran MiXCR on the RT-PCR reads; one entry per CDR3 protein. The sample contains about 680,000 distinct CDR3 sequences, approximately 15% of which appear only once. Sequenced material: memory CD4+ T cells from blood. The receptors come from a female donor in good health, serving as a healthy control. CDR3s include the opening cysteine and the closing phenylalanine or tryptophan. Fields, in order: V gene, J gene, clone size, D gene, CDR3 DNA, CDR3 protein. The D gene is left open where the match is weak. Clone sizes are given selectively: once, few, many, or a class where the clone is expanded.

v_call: TRBV29-1; j_call: TRBJ1-2; clone_size: many; d_call: -; cdr3_nt: TGCAGCGTTGAAGATCTGAGGGGGGGCTACACCTTC; cdr3_aa: CSVEDLRGGYTF
v_call: TRBV20-1; j_call: TRBJ2-5; clone_size: few; d_call: -; cdr3_nt: TGCAGTGCTAGGAAAGGACGGTCCCAAGAGACCCAGTACTTC; cdr3_aa: CSARKGRSQETQYF
v_call: TRBV7-2; j_call: TRBJ2-2; clone_size: few; d_call: TRBD2; cdr3_nt: TGTGCCAGCAGCTTAGGGGCGGTGGGACTAGCAACCGGGGAGCTGTTTTTT; cdr3_aa: CASSLGAVGLATGELFF
v_call: TRBV7-2; j_call: TRBJ2-7; clone_size: -; d_call: TRBD1; cdr3_nt: TGTGCCAGCAGTTTTCAACAGGGGGCCTACGAGCAGTACTTC; cdr3_aa: CASSFQQGAYEQYF
v_call: TRBV4-2; j_call: TRBJ1-1; clone_size: few; d_call: -; cdr3_nt: TGTGCCAGCAGCCAAGGACCGTCAGGCACTGAAGCTTTCTTT; cdr3_aa: CASSQGPSGTEAFF
v_call: TRBV5-1; j_call: TRBJ2-1; clone_size: -; d_call: -; cdr3_nt: TGCGCCAGCAGCTTGAACGGGATGGGTGGGGATGAGCAGTTCTTC; cdr3_aa: CASSLNGMGGDEQFF
v_call: TRBV20-1; j_call: TRBJ2-3; clone_size: -; d_call: TRBD2; cdr3_nt: TGCAGTGCTGATAATCTAGCGGGGTTACCTAGAAGCACAGATACGCAGTATTTT; cdr3_aa: CSADNLAGLPRSTDTQYF
v_call: TRBV4-3; j_call: TRBJ1-2; clone_size: many; d_call: -; cdr3_nt: TGCGCCAGCAGCCAGGAACAGGGTTCTCTCCACTATGGCTACACCTTC; cdr3_aa: CASSQEQGSLHYGYTF
v_call: TRBV10-3; j_call: TRBJ2-7; clone_size: -; d_call: -; cdr3_nt: TGTGCCATCAGTGAGTATGACGGGCCCTCTTACGAGCAGTACTTC; cdr3_aa: CAISEYDGPSYEQYF
v_call: TRBV7-3; j_call: TRBJ2-1; clone_size: -; d_call: TRBD2; cdr3_nt: TGTGCCAGCAGCCCCCAGCGGGAGTCGGGTGAGCAGTTCTTC; cdr3_aa: CASSPQRESGEQFF